The 18 T cell receptor beta chains below come from one sample, sequenced in a study of OX40 agonist ivuxolimab in advanced cancers. Clones were sequenced by immunoSEQ multiplex PCR, and TCRdb holds only the in-frame ones, with some missing. The sample contains under 25,000 clones, 74% of which appear only once. The specimen comprised CD4+ or CD8+ T cells sorted from blood, sampled in a trial of the OX40 agonist ivuxolimab. These receptors were collected from an adult with an advanced solid tumor such as melanoma, head and neck, liver or kidney cancer.

V gene TRBV19 combines with J gene TRBJ1-1; no firm D call. Trimming took 6 bases from V and 4 from J, leaving 9 bases between them. Germline V gene data show CDR1 as LNHDA and CDR2 as SQIVND (reference sequence). This CDR3 is built from 12 residues. As DNA, the CDR3 is TGTGCCAGTAGAGGTAATCCCACTGAAGCTTTCTTT. It yields the protein CASRGNPTEAFF. The variable domain in full, with the rest retrieved from reference TRBV19 and TRBJ1-1, is DGGITQSPKYLFRKEGQNVTLSCEQNLNHDAMYWYRQDPGQGLRLIYYSQIVNDFQKGDIAEGYSVSREKKESFPLTVTSAQKNPTAFYLCASRGNPTEAFFGQGTRLTVV.

The CDR3 bases are TGTGCCAGCAGCTTAGGGGGACTAGCGGGAGAGACCCAGTACTTC. Translated, it gives CASSLGGLAGETQYF. The chain carries TRBV11-3 and TRBJ2-5, with 12 bases aligning to TRBD2. The germline V gene encodes CDR1 SGHNT and CDR2 YENEEA. This CDR3 contains 15 residues. V was clipped by 1 base and J by 4 bases; unmatched bases: 1.

The rearrangement uses TRBV19 and TRBJ1-1; D possibly corresponds to TRBD1 (6 bases). This CDR3 is 15 amino acids long. The ends were cut back, 7 bases at V and 4 bases at J, with 19 bases in the middle. Germline CDR1 LNHDA, CDR2 SQIVND (reference sequence). The CDR3 DNA follows: TGTGCCAGTACCTTGGAGCAGGGGATGGGCACTGAAGCTTTCTTT. Its translation: CASTLEQGMGTEAFF.

This clone has only one observation. V is TRBV5-6 and J is TRBJ2-1; TRBD2 aligns across 8 bases. The CDR3 is 19 residues long. The trim removed 3 bases at V and 9 bases at J, leaving 23 bases unmatched. Looked up from germline, CDR1 is SGHDT and CDR2 is YYEEEE. CDR3 nucleotide sequence: TGTGCCAGCAGCTCCGCGGGAAGGGTAGCGGGACCGACTAAGGGTGAGCAGTTCTTC. It yields the protein CASSSAGRVAGPTKGEQFF.

The chain carries TRBV7-9 and TRBJ1-2; possible D gene TRBD1, 5 bases. The CDR3 covers 14 residues. CDR1 is SEHNR, CDR2 FQNEAQ, per germline (reference sequence). Trimming stripped 5 bases from V and 5 bases from J, with 15 bases between. The CDR3 here is CASSPPAGGYGYTF. CDR3 DNA: TGTGCCAGCAGCCCCCCCGCGGGGGGGTATGGCTACACCTTC. Filled out from reference TRBV7-9 and TRBJ1-2, the complete variable domain reads DTGVSQNPRHKITKRGQNVTFRCDPISEHNRLYWYRQTLGQGPEFLTYFQNEAQLEKSRLLSDRFSAERPKGSFSTLEIQRTEQGDSAMYLCASSPPAGGYGYTFGSGTRLTVV.

The rearrangement joins TRBV7-3 to TRBJ2-1, with 10 bases matching TRBD2. The CDR3 spans 15 residues. V was pared by 2 bases and J by 4 bases, with 2 bases of the junction left unmatched. The germline V gene has CDR1 SGHTA and CDR2 FQGTGA. CDR3 amino acids: CASSLGLAAYNEQFF. In DNA form, the CDR3 reads TGTGCCAGCAGCTTAGGACTAGCGGCATACAATGAGCAGTTCTTC.

V usage is TRBV4-1 and J usage is TRBJ1-1; a possible D gene is TRBD1 (5 bases). V was shortened by 2 bases and J by 9 bases, with 7 bases between the two germline ends. There are 11 residues in the CDR3. Germline-derived CDR1 and CDR2 are MGHRA and YSYEKL. The CDR3 nucleotides read TGCGCCAGCAGCCAAAACAGGCAAGCTTTCTTT. It translates to CASSQNRQAFF.

The chain links TRBV5-4 to TRBJ2-7, with 7 bases fitting TRBD1. V shed 5 bases and J 5 bases; nucleotides not matched to a gene: 4. The CDR3 has 12 amino acids. CDR1 SGHNT and CDR2 YYREEE come from the germline V gene (reference sequence). In nucleotides, the CDR3 is TGTGCCAGCAGTTACAGGGGCAACGAGCAGTACTTC. This codes for CASSYRGNEQYF. The full variable domain, in which reference TRBV5-4 and TRBJ2-7 provide the parts outside the CDR3, is ETGVTQSPTHLIKTRGQQVTLRCSSQSGHNTVSWYQQALGQGPQFIFQYYREEENGRGNFPPRFSGLQFPNYSSELNVNALELDDSALYLCASSYRGNEQYFGPGTRLTVT.

This clone was detected a few times. The chain has TRBV5-1 and TRBJ1-1, with D perhaps TRBD1 (5 bases). Germline assignment: CDR1 SGHRS and CDR2 YFSETQ. CDR3 length equals 14 residues. The V and J ends lost 4 bases and 7 bases respectively, with 17 bases between them. The CDR3 region has the DNA TGCGCCAGCAGCGCTCAGGGATCTGGTAGTGAAGCTTTCTTT. Encoded protein: CASSAQGSGSEAFF.

This clone was counted between two and nine times. V and J are TRBV19 and TRBJ1-1; D remains ambiguous. Trimming took 3 bases from V and 10 from J, leaving 12 bases between them. Looked up from germline, CDR1 is LNHDA and CDR2 is SQIVND (reference sequence). The CDR3 totals 12 residues. The CDR3 sequence: CASSIGTGGAFF. CDR3 nucleotide sequence: TGTGCCAGTAGTATCGGAACGGGAGGAGCTTTCTTT.

The V call is TRBV19, the J call TRBJ1-2; TRBD1 might be the D (5 bases). The CDR3 covers 14 residues. Trimming cost V 6 bases and J 3 bases, with 14 bases left between them. Germline V lookup: CDR1 LNHDA, CDR2 SQIVND (reference sequence). The CDR3, as DNA: TGTGCCAGTAGGGGACTAGACAGCGACTATGGCTACACCTTC. It encodes CASRGLDSDYGYTF.

J is TRBJ1-5 and V is TRBV27; D call uncertain. The ends were cut back, 2 bases at V and 7 bases at J, with 9 bases in the middle. From germline, CDR1 is MNHEY and CDR2 SMNVEV (reference sequence). There are 13 residues in the CDR3. CDR3 DNA sequence: TGTGCCAGCAGTTTAGGAGTCGGGCAGCCCCAGCATTTT. As protein: CASSLGVGQPQHF.

The chain recombines TRBV28 with TRBJ2-2, with 11 bases lining up with TRBD1. The J segment lost 4 bases and the V segment lost 3 bases, leaving 10 bases of the junction unmatched. The germline V gene encodes CDR1 MDHEN and CDR2 SYDVKM. The CDR3 runs to 18 residues. The CDR3 DNA follows: TGTGCCAGCAGTTTCAGGGACAGGGGGAACCTGAGCACCGGGGAGCTGTTTTTT. Its translation is CASSFRDRGNLSTGELFF.

The chain couples TRBV19 to TRBJ1-5; TRBD1 matches at 7 bases. CDR1 is LNHDA, CDR2 SQIVND, per germline (reference sequence). The J segment lost 1 base and the V segment lost 6 bases, leaving 6 bases of the junction unmatched. The CDR3 runs to 15 residues. The CDR3 is CASSSGTASNQPQHF. CDR3 DNA sequence: TGTGCCAGTAGCTCCGGGACAGCAAGCAATCAGCCCCAGCATTTT. The whole variable domain, filled in from reference TRBV19 and TRBJ1-5, reads DGGITQSPKYLFRKEGQNVTLSCEQNLNHDAMYWYRQDPGQGLRLIYYSQIVNDFQKGDIAEGYSVSREKKESFPLTVTSAQKNPTAFYLCASSSGTASNQPQHFGDGTRLSIL.

V is TRBV6-7 and J is TRBJ2-4; 9 positions match TRBD2. TRBV6-7 qualifies as an ORF whose function is uncertain. Trimming cost V 2 bases and J 6 bases; bases outside gene matches: 8. The CDR3 runs 16 residues. The CDR3, as DNA: TGTGCCAGCAGTTACACCTCTAGCGGGGCTCGAAACATTCAGTACTTC. Residues: CASSYTSSGARNIQYF.

This sequence joins TRBV5-6 and TRBJ2-1; the D gene is possibly TRBD1 (6 bases). Trimming shortened V by 2 bases and J by 3 bases, and 12 bases separated the two germline ends. The germline V gene encodes CDR1 SGHDT and CDR2 YYEEEE. This CDR3 spans 15 amino acids. The CDR3 here is CASSFGQPGYNEQFF. As DNA, the CDR3 is TGTGCCAGCAGCTTTGGACAGCCTGGCTACAATGAGCAGTTCTTC.

The chain carries TRBV5-1 and TRBJ2-5; D remains ambiguous. V was trimmed by 4 bases and J by 2 bases, leaving 15 bases between them. Germline V gene data show CDR1 as SGHRS and CDR2 as YFSETQ. The CDR3 covers 15 residues. CDR3 bases: TGCGCCAGCAGCCCGAATGGAGCCCCTCAAGAGACCCAGTACTTC. This gives the protein CASSPNGAPQETQYF.

V is TRBV6-1 and J is TRBJ1-5; a possible D gene is TRBD1 (5 bases). The CDR3 has 15 residues. Germline CDR1 MNHNS, CDR2 SASEGT. Trimming shortened V by 6 bases and J by 2 bases, and 14 bases separated the two germline ends. Here the CDR3 reads CASSGTHEGNQPQHF. For the CDR3, the DNA is TGTGCCAGCAGCGGGACCCACGAGGGCAATCAGCCCCAGCATTTT.